This TCR beta chain was sequenced for a study of shared clonotypes between healthy human individuals. Broader study findings: Investigators expected sequencing depth to affect clonotype sharing among donors.

Using immunoSEQ multiplex PCR, the repertoire was profiled, and TCRdb retains in-frame clones only, with some absent. The table lists about 710,000 clones, around 73% of them singletons, with around 2% in the top ten. This clone has just a few counts. Antigen specificity is unknown. CDR3 size: 13 residues. The V gene's germline CDR1 is ENHRY and CDR2 SYGVKD. The J segment lost 3 bases and the V segment lost 10 bases, leaving 5 bases of the junction unmatched. Specimen: memory CD4+ T cells sorted from blood. Documented subset: CD45RA-negative fraction. The clonotype was recovered from a woman in her twenties or thirties in good health. J is TRBJ1-5 and V is TRBV10-3, with 8 nucleotides matching TRBD1. As DNA, the CDR3 is TGTGCCACCCAGGACAGGGACAATCAGCCCCAGCATTTT. Its protein product is CATQDRDNQPQHF.